The rows below give T cell receptor beta chains drawn from one sample of a study of blood T cell repertoires in COVID-19. Profiling relied on immunoSEQ multiplex PCR, and the TCRdb table lists in-frame clones only, not all of them. The table lists 300,000 to 400,000 clones, 65% to 90% of them singletons, with around 7.4% in the top ten. The sequencing input was peripheral blood. These receptors all stem from a woman aged 60-75 years with COVID-19, enrolled during active disease. Each CDR3 is given without its conserved first and last residue.

TRBJ1-1 | TRBV5-1 | 12 | ASSLVWGRTEAF
TRBJ2-7 | TRBV11-2 | 12 | ASSFSGGRNEQY
TRBJ2-1 | TRBV27 | 11 | ASSDLWGGEQF
TRBJ2-5 | TRBV6-4 | 12 | ASSDVAGEETQY
TRBJ1-5 | TRBV5-1 | 12 | ASSEGASNQPQH
TRBJ2-3 | TRBV12-5 | 12 | ASGLQVSTDTQY
TRBJ1-1 | TRBV5-1 | 13 | ASSTMRQMNTEAF
TRBJ1-1 | TRBV29-1 | 10 | SVVRDHTEAF
TRBJ2-2 | TRBV30 | 21 | AWSDWGHSGGPITDTVAGELF
TRBJ2-5 | TRBV5-1 | 15 | ASNDNKQGALEETQY
TRBJ1-6 | TRBV5-1 | 12 | ASSVTGGHSPLH
TRBJ2-2 | TRBV5-4 | 12 | ASKGTGIPGELF
TRBJ1-2 | TRBV6-1 | 16 | ASSAPQGGMTVVSGYT
TRBJ1-3 | TRBV5-1 | 12 | ASSLFGSGNTIY
TRBJ1-5 | TRBV6-6 | 12 | ASSFPGQREPQH
TRBJ1-4 | TRBV7-3 | 13 | ASSLTYRVAEKLF
TRBJ1-2 | TRBV5-1 | 14 | ASSRSTGSSVEGYT
TRBJ1-6 | TRBV2 | 14 | ASSEASAAQNSPLH
TRBJ1-6 | TRBV27 | 12 | ASSTQGWNSPLH
TRBJ2-3 | TRBV7-6 | 13 | ASSSLAGPGGTQY
TRBJ2-7 | TRBV7-3 | 13 | ASSLIWTLNYEQY
TRBJ1-2 | TRBV5-1 | 13 | ASSLDRGQMYGYT
TRBJ1-2 | TRBV5-1 | 12 | ASSPGQAPLGYT
TRBJ1-5 | TRBV27 | 13 | ASSLDGAGNQPQH
TRBJ2-7 | TRBV7-9 | 11 | ASSFRVTYEQY
TRBJ2-2 | TRBV7-2 | 14 | ASSLTAGGPTGELF
TRBJ2-3 | TRBV15 | 15 | ATSSGGQAGRTDTQY
TRBJ1-5 | TRBV7-2 | 11 | ASSFRVKQPQH
TRBJ2-4 | TRBV10-2 | 9 | ASGAGAIQY
TRBJ2-5 | TRBV11-3 | 14 | ASSLIGTGVQETQY
TRBJ1-1 | TRBV7-8 | 13 | ASSSTARSNTEAF
TRBJ2-1 | TRBV7-2 | 12 | ASSPDRGGNEQF
TRBJ1-5 | TRBV19 | 11 | ATSDSHNQPQH
TRBJ2-3 | TRBV7-9 | 13 | ASTSGLAGGDTQY
TRBJ1-1 | TRBV15 | 12 | ATSRGIMRTEAF
TRBJ2-7 | TRBV5-4 | 12 | ASSLSPGGWEQY
TRBJ1-1 | TRBV7-3 | 14 | ASSVIRTGMNTEAF
TRBJ2-2 | TRBV27 | 11 | ASISRGNGELF
TRBJ1-1 | TRBV30 | 12 | AWRGGQGAYKAF
TRBJ2-5 | TRBV11-2 | 11 | ASSRGQGETQY
TRBJ2-3 | TRBV11-3 | 11 | ASSLLGADTQY
TRBJ1-5 | TRBV28 | 12 | ASSSGQADQPQH
TRBJ1-4 | TRBV7-9 | 14 | ASSSYRLENNEKLF
TRBJ1-1 | TRBV18 | 13 | ASSPLEGGRGEAF
TRBJ1-5 | TRBV11-3 | 14 | ASSLDLVGFNQPQH
TRBJ1-3 | TRBV7-2 | 14 | ASSLYPGGAGNTIY
TRBJ2-1 | TRBV4-2 | 15 | ASSRTQAGGEVNEQF
TRBJ1-1 | TRBV6-1 | 10 | ASSDRRIIAF
TRBJ2-1 | TRBV7-6 | 14 | ASSLQRGSSYNEQF
TRBJ1-1 | TRBV6-5 | 12 | ASSTGRGGTEAF
TRBJ1-4 | TRBV13 | 12 | ASSLGQAGGKLF
TRBJ2-5 | TRBV11-3 | 13 | ASSSQRGGQETQY
TRBJ1-2 | TRBV4-1 | 13 | ASSRQIQGSEGYT